The 30 T cell receptor beta chains in this list originate from one sample, sequenced in a study of glioma-infiltrating T cells. The iRepertoire nested amplicon-rescue multiplex PCR amplified TCR alpha and beta CDR3s from RNA. TCRdb reanalysed the multiplex PCR reads using MiXCR and keeps one entry per CDR3 protein. The sample holds about 89,000 distinct CDR3 sequences, about a quarter seen once. The sample consisted of glioma tissue, nonneoplastic brain tissue, or PBMCs (not recorded which). These receptors originate from a human donor with low-grade glioma or glioblastoma, undergoing nonglioma brain surgery, or in good health (not recorded which).

In the case of this clonotype: A much larger clonotype is one base distant, so this may be a read error. The chain is built from TRBV7-2 and TRBJ2-7; TRBD1 might be the D (6 bases). The CDR3 consists of 11 residues. Germline values: CDR1 SGHTA, CDR2 FQGNSA. Trimming cost V 5 bases and J 11 bases, with 13 bases left between them. CDR3 sequence: CASSHREKKYF. Written as DNA, the CDR3 is TGTGCCAGCAGCCACAGGGAGAAGAAGTACTTC.

The chain uses TRBV2 and TRBJ2-1, with a tentative D call TRBD1 (6 bases). From germline, CDR1 is SNHLY and CDR2 FYNNEI. The CDR3 runs 16 residues. V dropped 3 bases and J dropped 7 bases, with 19 bases sitting between them. As DNA, the CDR3 is TGTGCCAGCAGTGAGCCCCCCGGGGACAAGGAAAATGAGCAGTTCTTC. It encodes CASSEPPGDKENEQFF.

This clonotype came up once. One base away lies a much larger clone, so this may be a sequencing read error. This chain uses TRBV11-2 with TRBJ1-2; D is unclear. Trimming took 1 base from V and 3 from J, leaving 6 bases between them. Germline V gene sequence: CDR1 SGHAT, CDR2 FQNNGV. This CDR3 is 13 amino acids long. CDR3 loop: CASSLGLYYGYTF. The CDR3 DNA reads as TGTGCCAGCAGCTTAGGGCTTTACTATGGCTACACCTTC.

This clonotype was detected many times. The chain couples TRBV6-4 to TRBJ1-1; unclear D gene. The CDR3 extends over 14 amino acids. The V gene's germline CDR1 is MRHNA and CDR2 SNTAGT. V was pared by 9 bases and J by 1 base, with 15 bases between. CDR3 sequence: CASRETFQNTEAFF. The CDR3 nucleotides read TGTGCCAGTAGAGAGACATTCCAGAACACTGAAGCTTTCTTT.

This clonotype was detected only a few times. This chain links TRBV10-1 with TRBJ2-1, with TRBD2 matching over 15 bases. CDR1 is WNHNN, CDR2 SYGVQD, per germline (reference sequence). CDR3 length equals 19 residues. After removal of 2 bases from V and 2 bases from J, the junction contained 7 bases not matched to a gene. Here the CDR3 DNA reads TGCGCCAGCAGTGAGATGCGCGGGACTAGCGGGGGGACCTACAATGAGCAGTTCTTC. It yields the protein CASSEMRGTSGGTYNEQFF.

This clonotype came up many times. The rearrangement uses TRBV20-1 and TRBJ2-5; D gene unclear. Trimming took 0 bases from V and 0 from J, leaving 11 bases between them. Germline V gene lookup returns CDR1 DFQATT and CDR2 SNEGSKA (reference sequence). The CDR3 sequence is 15 residues long. This chain's CDR3 is CSARDIVRYQETQYF. The CDR3 DNA reads TGCAGTGCTAGAGATATTGTCAGATACCAAGAGACCCAGTACTTC.

About this clonotype itself: A much larger clone lies a single base off, so this may be a read error. CDR3 in DNA: TGTGCCAGCAGTTTAGCACAGATGAGTGAGCAGTTCTTC. Its translation: CASSLAQMSEQFF. The chain joins TRBV12-3 or TRBV12-4 to TRBJ2-1; D gene uncertain. V was trimmed by 0 bases and J by 9 bases, leaving 9 bases between them. The CDR3 is 13 residues long.

There are many counts of this clonotype. The rearrangement joins TRBV18 to TRBJ2-3; tentatively, D is TRBD2 (6 bases). The V end was cut by 3 bases, the J end by 2 bases, with 15 bases between. The V gene's germline CDR1 is KGHSH and CDR2 LQKENI. The CDR3 runs to 16 residues. CDR3 amino acids: CASSPRTGEPTDTQYF. CDR3 nucleotides: TGTGCCAGCTCACCCCGGACGGGGGAGCCCACAGATACGCAGTATTTT.

This clonotype has more than one count but fewer than ten. This chain links TRBV4-2 with TRBJ1-4; D ambiguous. This CDR3 comprises 16 residues. From germline, CDR1 is LGHNA and CDR2 YNFKEQ. The germline V and J ends were trimmed by 0 bases and 0 bases, with 8 bases remaining between them. CDR3 in amino acids: CASSQEASATNEKLFF. CDR3 in DNA: TGTGCCAGCAGCCAAGAGGCCAGTGCAACTAATGAAAAACTGTTTTTT.

This clonotype was seen at least ten times. V and J are TRBV20-1 and TRBJ2-7; tentatively, D is TRBD2 (6 bases). The germline gives CDR1 DFQATT, CDR2 SNEGSKA (reference sequence). The CDR3 loop spans 15 amino acids. Trimming removed 3 bases from V and 2 bases from J, with 17 bases in between. CDR3 nucleotides: TGCAGTGCTAGCCGCTCGGGACTGGGGACCTACGAGCAGTACTTC. It translates to CSASRSGLGTYEQYF.

This clonotype was detected many times. The J gene is TRBJ1-2, the V gene TRBV27; D unclear. The germline V gene encodes CDR1 MNHEY and CDR2 SMNVEV (reference sequence). This CDR3 has 13 residues. Trimming stripped 5 bases from V and 1 base from J, with 8 bases between. The CDR3 spells CASSRLSNYGYTF. CDR3 coding DNA: TGTGCCAGCAGTCGATTGAGTAACTATGGCTACACCTTC.

For this clonotype: Relative to the germline gene, one junction end is altered; a read error may explain this. The chain combines TRBV4-1 with TRBJ2-5; D gene ambiguous. The end of the DNA is better explained by TRBJ2-7, so the J call may be wrong. The V gene's germline CDR1 is MGHRA and CDR2 YSYEKL. The CDR3 spans 15 residues. The CDR3 DNA follows: TGCGACAGCAGCCGAGCTTTAGGAGATTACTACGAGCAGTACTTC. As protein: CDSSRALGDYYEQYF.

This clonotype was detected ten times or more. Here the CDR3 reads CASSYWTDSNQPQHF. CDR3 sequence (DNA): TGTGCCAGCAGCTACTGGACAGATAGCAATCAGCCCCAGCATTTT. This chain joins TRBV7-9 and TRBJ1-5; perhaps TRBD1 as D (6 bases). The CDR3 is 15 residues long. Germline CDR1 SEHNR, CDR2 FQNEAQ (reference sequence). Between the trimmed V and J ends, which lost 4 bases and 0 bases, there was a span of 10 bases.

This clonotype has a count of ten or more. The chain is built from TRBV20-1 and TRBJ2-7; 10 nucleotides align to TRBD2. The V gene end was trimmed by 5 bases and the J gene end by 2 bases; junction bases not matched to a gene: 9. The CDR3 runs 15 residues. Germline CDR1 and CDR2: DFQATT and SNEGSKA (reference sequence). In DNA form, the CDR3 reads TGCAGTGCTCGCACCTCACTAGCGGGGACCTACGAGCAGTACTTC. Amino acid sequence: CSARTSLAGTYEQYF.

Details on this clonotype: A much larger clone is a single base away; this may be a read error. The chain recombines TRBV29-1 with TRBJ1-1, with D uncertain. This CDR3 has 11 residues. Germline-derived CDR1 and CDR2 are SQVTM and ANQGSEA. The CDR3 sequence: CSVERSTEALF. DNA for the CDR3: TGCAGCGTTGAAAGGAGCACTGAAGCTCTCTTT.

This clonotype occurred many times. The chain is built from TRBV6-1 and TRBJ2-7; TRBD2 matches 9 bases. This CDR3 has 15 residues. In germline, CDR1 is MNHNS, CDR2 SASEGT. V lost 5 bases to trimming and J lost 3 bases; unmatched junction nucleotides: 8. For the CDR3, the DNA is TGTGCCAGCAGTCCCCGACTAGCGGCAAGCTACGAGCAGTACTTC. It is translated as CASSPRLAASYEQYF.

Concerning this clonotype itself: Being one base from a much bigger clone, this may be a read error. V and J are TRBV20-1 and TRBJ2-6; D ambiguous. Germline CDR1 reads DFQATT; CDR2 reads SNEGSKA (reference sequence). This CDR3 is 15 amino acids long. V was shortened by 0 bases and J by 2 bases, with 8 bases between the two germline ends. Here the CDR3 reads CSARDVRPGANVLTF. The CDR3 DNA is TGCAGTGCTAGAGATGTACGCCCTGGGGCCAACGTCCTGACTTTC.

The rearrangement links TRBV5-1 to TRBJ1-3; a possible D gene is TRBD1 (6 bases). In germline, CDR1 is SGHRS, CDR2 YFSETQ. V was clipped by 0 bases and J by 0 bases, with 13 bases between them. The CDR3 has 17 amino acids. The CDR3 nucleotides are TGCGCCAGCAGCTTGGGGATTACAGGGTTCTCTGGAAACACCATATATTTT. Translated: CASSLGITGFSGNTIYF.

This clonotype was observed once. Mismatch with germline at one junction end may stem from a read error. The chain combines TRBV10-1 with TRBJ2-7; D is possibly TRBD1 or TRBD2 (5 bases each). CDR3 length equals 16 residues. Germline V gives CDR1 WNHNN, CDR2 SYGVQD (reference sequence). The CDR3 nucleotides are TGCGCCATTTCAGGGTCAGGACTCCTCCTCTCCTGCGAGCAGTACTTC. It translates to CAISGSGLLLSCEQYF.

This clonotype has at least ten counts. The CDR3 is CASSSRGPTYEQYF. The CDR3 DNA sequence: TGTGCCAGCAGTTCCCGGGGGCCTACCTACGAGCAGTACTTC. This chain connects TRBV27 to TRBJ2-7, with D tentatively TRBD1 or TRBD2 (6 bases each). CDR3 length: 14 amino acids. The germline CDR1 and CDR2 sequences are MNHEY and SMNVEV (reference sequence). Trimming took 4 bases from V and 2 from J, leaving 12 bases between them.

For this clonotype: One base away lies a much larger clone, so this may be a sequencing read error. The J gene is TRBJ1-2, the V gene TRBV19; 7 nucleotides align to TRBD1. V trimming: 6 bases; J trimming: 7 bases; junction bases outside the gene matches: 2. In germline, CDR1 is LNHDA, CDR2 SQIVND (reference sequence). The CDR3 length is 11 residues. DNA for the CDR3: TGTGCCAGTAGAAGACAGGGTGGCTACACCTTC. Translated: CASRRQGGYTF.

This chain joins TRBV20-1 and TRBJ2-1, with D hard to call. The CDR3 length is 12 residues. CDR1 DFQATT and CDR2 SNEGSKA come from the germline V gene (reference sequence). V lost 7 bases, J lost 9 bases, and 16 bases lay in between. The CDR3 bases are TGCAGTGTTCAGTCTGGGATTATTGAGCAGTTCTTC. Translation gives CSVQSGIIEQFF.

This clonotype was picked up a small number of times. The chain joins TRBV7-9 to TRBJ1-4; TRBD1 matches 9 bases. Germline trimming cut 5 bases from V and 8 bases from J; bases unmatched to any gene: 12. The CDR3 totals 16 residues. From germline, CDR1 is SEHNR and CDR2 FQNEAQ (reference sequence). The CDR3 spells CASSHIRDRVGEKLFF. DNA of the CDR3: TGTGCCAGCAGCCACATCCGGGACAGGGTAGGGGAAAAACTGTTTTTT.

This clonotype was detected ten times or more. V gene TRBV10-3 combines with J gene TRBJ2-7, with 7 bases matching TRBD1. CDR3 size: 13 residues. V shed 6 bases, J shed 2 bases, and the junction held 4 bases outside the gene matches. Germline V CDR1 and CDR2: ENHRY, SYGVKD. The CDR3 is CAISPQGAYEQYF. The CDR3 DNA follows: TGTGCCATCAGCCCCCAGGGGGCCTACGAGCAGTACTTC.

This clonotype came up once. Germline is not matched at one junction end, which may reflect a read error. The chain joins TRBV27 to TRBJ2-3, with 11 bases matching TRBD2. Germline lookup yields CDR1 MNHEY and CDR2 SMNVEV (reference sequence). This CDR3 contains 16 residues. The CDR3 loop reads CANSLGGLAVTDTPYF. The CDR3 DNA reads as TGTGCCAACAGTTTAGGGGGACTAGCGGTCACAGATACGCCGTATTTT.

This clonotype appeared once. This clone may be a read error of a much larger clone one base away. J is TRBJ1-5 and V is TRBV5-4; D is ambiguous. The CDR3 has 14 amino acids. CDR1 is SGHNT, CDR2 YYREEE, per germline (reference sequence). The CDR3 bases are TGTGCCAGCAGCTCGCCAGATAGCAATCAGCACCAGCATTTT. It encodes CASSSPDSNQHQHF.

A remark on this clonotype: Germline and junction disagree at one end, which may indicate a read error. The chain joins TRBV18 to TRBJ2-1; TRBD2 matches at 7 bases. The CDR3 length is 13 residues. CDR1 KGHSH and CDR2 LQKENI come from the germline V gene. The CDR3 here is CVSSPRLADEQFF. The CDR3 DNA follows: TGTGTCAGCTCACCACGTCTAGCGGATGAGCAGTTCTTC.

This clonotype was found many times. V is TRBV7-9 and J is TRBJ2-6; D remains unclear. CDR3 length: 13 residues. Deletions cut 0 bases from V and 6 bases from J, with 3 bases between. Germline CDR1 reads SEHNR; CDR2 reads FQNEAQ (reference sequence). Here the CDR3 reads CASSLAQANVLTF. DNA for the CDR3: TGTGCCAGCAGCTTAGCGCAGGCCAACGTCCTGACTTTC.

The V gene is TRBV19, the J gene TRBJ1-3; D is unresolved. The V and J ends lost 3 bases and 0 bases respectively, with 12 bases between them. The CDR3 totals 16 residues. Germline assignment: CDR1 LNHDA and CDR2 SQIVND (reference sequence). The CDR3 nucleotides are TGTGCCAGTAGTATCGGGCAGGCCTTCTCTGGAAACACCATATATTTT. It codes for CASSIGQAFSGNTIYF. The full variable domain, with the rest looked up from reference TRBV19 and TRBJ1-3, is DGGITQSPKYLFRKEGQNVTLSCEQNLNHDAMYWYRQDPGQGLRLIYYSQIVNDFQKGDIAEGYSVSREKKESFPLTVTSAQKNPTAFYLCASSIGQAFSGNTIYFGEGSWLTVV.

This clonotype was observed a handful of times. V usage is TRBV7-9 and J usage is TRBJ2-7; TRBD1 is a possible D gene (5 bases). The CDR3 runs to 13 residues. Trimming removed 3 bases from V and 6 bases from J, with 12 bases in between. Germline lookup yields CDR1 SEHNR and CDR2 FQNEAQ (reference sequence). CDR3: CASSLRQSSEQYF. In nucleotides, the CDR3 is TGTGCCAGCAGCTTGAGACAGAGTAGCGAGCAGTACTTC.